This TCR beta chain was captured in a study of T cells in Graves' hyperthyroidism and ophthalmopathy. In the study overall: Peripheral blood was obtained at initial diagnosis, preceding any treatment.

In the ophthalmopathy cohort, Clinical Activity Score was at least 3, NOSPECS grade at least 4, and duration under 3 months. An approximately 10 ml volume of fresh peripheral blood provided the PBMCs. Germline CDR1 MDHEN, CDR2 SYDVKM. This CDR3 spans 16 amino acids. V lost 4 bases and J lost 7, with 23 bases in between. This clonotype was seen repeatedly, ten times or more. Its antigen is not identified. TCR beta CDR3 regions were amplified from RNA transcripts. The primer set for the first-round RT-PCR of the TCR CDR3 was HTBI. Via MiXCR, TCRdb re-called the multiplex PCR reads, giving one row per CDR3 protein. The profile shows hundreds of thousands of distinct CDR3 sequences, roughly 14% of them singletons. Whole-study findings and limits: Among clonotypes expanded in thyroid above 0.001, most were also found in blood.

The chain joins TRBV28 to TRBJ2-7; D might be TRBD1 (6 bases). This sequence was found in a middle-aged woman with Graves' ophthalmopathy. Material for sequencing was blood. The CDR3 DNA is TGTGCCAGCAGTTCAACACGACAGGCTGCCGTAGGTGAGCAGTACTTC. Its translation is CASSSTRQAAVGEQYF. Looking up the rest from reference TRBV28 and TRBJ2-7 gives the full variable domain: DVKVTQSSRYLVKRTGEKVFLECVQDMDHENMFWYRQDPGLGLRLIYFSYDVKMKEKGDIPEGYSVSREKKERFSLILESASTNQTSMYLCASSSTRQAAVGEQYFGPGTRLTVT.